A selection of T cell receptor beta chains follows, all from one sample in a study of cytotoxic CD8 clonotypes in ibrutinib-treated CLL. Assay: immunoSEQ multiplex PCR; the TCRdb copy retains only in-frame clones and omits some. Counted here are about 22,000 clones, under 85% occurring once; the ten biggest clones make up approximately 10%. Sequencing used PBMCs, obtained before ibrutinib treatment. These receptors were collected from a human donor with chronic lymphocytic leukemia. CDR3s leave out the opening cysteine and the closing phenylalanine or tryptophan. Each record gives: J gene, V gene, CDR3 protein.

j_gene: TRBJ1-1
v_gene: TRBV6-6
CDR3aa: ASSYGGMNTEAF

j_gene: TRBJ2-6
v_gene: TRBV18
CDR3aa: ASSPPGSGANVLT

j_gene: TRBJ2-7
v_gene: TRBV28
CDR3aa: ASRVMGDSFYEQY

j_gene: TRBJ2-7
v_gene: TRBV29-1
CDR3aa: SVEVNLDRPYEQY

j_gene: TRBJ2-1
v_gene: TRBV29-1
CDR3aa: SVEERTGGLDEQF

j_gene: TRBJ2-7
v_gene: TRBV7-2
CDR3aa: ASSSEGLVTSEQY

j_gene: TRBJ1-4
v_gene: TRBV6-1
CDR3aa: ACHRGGNEKLF

j_gene: TRBJ2-5
v_gene: TRBV28
CDR3aa: ASRPGTSRGETQY

j_gene: TRBJ2-3
v_gene: TRBV5-1
CDR3aa: ASSFDADTQY

j_gene: TRBJ1-4
v_gene: TRBV30
CDR3aa: AWSVGQKNNEKLF

j_gene: TRBJ1-5
v_gene: TRBV7-2
CDR3aa: ASSLGTAYSNQPQH

j_gene: TRBJ1-2
v_gene: TRBV7-2
CDR3aa: ASSGRTGGVRNYGYT

j_gene: TRBJ2-1
v_gene: TRBV15
CDR3aa: ATKTSGRGNEQF

j_gene: TRBJ2-6
v_gene: TRBV27
CDR3aa: ASSLSTGANVLT

j_gene: TRBJ2-1
v_gene: TRBV5-1
CDR3aa: ASSADRGKGSYNEQF

j_gene: TRBJ2-7
v_gene: TRBV30
CDR3aa: AWSVPSGTYEQY

j_gene: TRBJ2-4
v_gene: TRBV5-1
CDR3aa: ASSPGTEGNIQY

j_gene: TRBJ2-5
v_gene: TRBV11-3
CDR3aa: ASSSQAGPSETQY

j_gene: TRBJ1-1
v_gene: TRBV7-3
CDR3aa: ASRAEGQKNTEAF

j_gene: TRBJ2-1
v_gene: TRBV2
CDR3aa: ASTVPSGRTYNEQF

j_gene: TRBJ2-6
v_gene: TRBV12-5
CDR3aa: ASGNEGGQSRANVLT

j_gene: TRBJ2-1
v_gene: TRBV6-5
CDR3aa: AAIPSGRTNEQF

j_gene: TRBJ2-1
v_gene: TRBV7-9
CDR3aa: ASSPFGGEQF

j_gene: TRBJ2-2
v_gene: TRBV14
CDR3aa: ASSQGRGRRGELF

j_gene: TRBJ1-3
v_gene: TRBV28
CDR3aa: ASSLAGGRSGNTIY